The entry below gives a single T cell receptor beta chain sequence along with its context. Original handling: Amplified reference gene primers provided the basis for estimating nucleated cell counts. TCRdb's table, derived via immunoSEQ multiplex PCR, lists solely in-frame clones and lacks some. The DNA gave D and trimming, while V, J and clone size come from that table. The sample yields 200,000 to 250,000 clones, approximately 83% seen once. The sample belongs to a study of blood T cell repertoires in COVID-19. Individuals drawn from about 26 US areas were about 18 to 95 years old. For recovered donors of Cohort 3, there were two negative PCRs, clearance, or symptom resolution. The V gene's germline CDR1 is LNHDA and CDR2 SQIVND (reference sequence). CDR3 length: 14 amino acids. Losses at the gene ends were 5 bases for V and 4 bases for J; bases not matched to a gene: 5.

The gene calls are TRBV19 and TRBJ1-3; 7 bases fit TRBD1. The sequence came from a woman aged 55-70 years who had recovered from COVID-19. Sequencing was carried out using PBMCs or T cells enriched from blood (not recorded which). The CDR3 nucleotides are TGTGCCAGTAGTCCAGACAGGGAAGGAAACACCATATATTTT. Its protein is CASSPDREGNTIYF.